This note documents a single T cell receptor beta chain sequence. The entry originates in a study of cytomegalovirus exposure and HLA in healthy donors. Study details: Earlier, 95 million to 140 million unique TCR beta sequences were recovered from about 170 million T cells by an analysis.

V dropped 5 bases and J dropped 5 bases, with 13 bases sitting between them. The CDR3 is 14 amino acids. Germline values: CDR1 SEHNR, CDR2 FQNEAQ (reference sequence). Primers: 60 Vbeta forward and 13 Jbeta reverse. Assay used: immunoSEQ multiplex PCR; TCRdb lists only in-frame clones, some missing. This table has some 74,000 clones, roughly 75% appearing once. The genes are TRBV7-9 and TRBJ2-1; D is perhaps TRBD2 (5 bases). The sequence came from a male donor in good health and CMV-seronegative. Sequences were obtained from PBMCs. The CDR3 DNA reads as TGTGCCAGCAGCGTAAGGACTGCGGACAATGAGCAGTTCTTC. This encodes CASSVRTADNEQFF.